Following are 12 T cell receptor beta chains from one sample sequenced in a study of cytomegalovirus exposure and HLA in healthy donors. The study ran its PCR with 60 Vbeta and 13 Jbeta primers. Measured with immunoSEQ multiplex PCR; TCRdb has only the in-frame clones, and not every one. The sample records 100,000 to 150,000 clones, 70% to 85% being singletons. Source material: PBMCs. The receptor set was obtained from a boy under 18 in good health and CMV-seronegative.

This clone was counted only a few times. This rearrangement joins TRBV4-2 to TRBJ1-1; D gene unclear. Trimming left V 0 bases short and J 7 bases short, with 9 bases between. The CDR3 loop spans 13 amino acids. In germline, CDR1 is LGHNA, CDR2 YNFKEQ. The CDR3 DNA reads as TGTGCCAGCAGCCAAGAACGCAGCGATGAAGCTTTCTTT. Its protein product is CASSQERSDEAFF.

The gene calls are TRBV29-1 and TRBJ2-6; 11 bases match TRBD1. With V trimmed by 4 bases and J by 1 base, 9 bases remained unmatched. Germline values: CDR1 SQVTM, CDR2 ANQGSEA. The CDR3 runs to 18 residues. The CDR3 spells CSVARRTGGNSGANVLTF. CDR3 coding DNA: TGCAGCGTTGCACGACGGACAGGGGGCAATTCTGGGGCCAACGTCCTGACTTTC. The whole variable domain, filled in from reference TRBV29-1 and TRBJ2-6, reads SAVISQKPSRDICQRGTSLTIQCQVDSQVTMMFWYRQQPGQSLTLIATANQGSEATYESGFVIDKFPISRPNLTFSTLTVSNMSPEDSSIYLCSVARRTGGNSGANVLTFGAGSRLTVL.

This chain joins TRBV27 and TRBJ1-1; D not resolved. CDR1 is MNHEY, CDR2 SMNVEV, per germline (reference sequence). The CDR3 sequence is 15 residues long. Trimming took 0 bases from V and 0 from J, leaving 8 bases between them. The CDR3 bases are TGTGCCAGCAGTTTATCTTCCTTATTGAACACTGAAGCTTTCTTT. Its translation is CASSLSSLLNTEAFF.

The chain recombines TRBV5-6 with TRBJ2-1; 11 bases fit TRBD2. Germline V gives CDR1 SGHDT, CDR2 YYEEEE. This CDR3 has 15 amino acids. V lost 3 bases to trimming and J lost 10 bases; unmatched junction nucleotides: 9. CDR3 sequence: CASSWTSGQLSEQFF. DNA of the CDR3: TGTGCCAGCAGCTGGACTAGCGGGCAATTGTCGGAGCAGTTCTTC.

V gene TRBV27 combines with J gene TRBJ1-2, with D hard to call. Germline V gene data show CDR1 as MNHEY and CDR2 as SMNVEV (reference sequence). CDR3 size: 15 residues. Trimming pared 0 bases from V and 0 bases from J, leaving 8 bases between. The CDR3 loop is CASSLSAPPNYGYTF. In DNA form, the CDR3 reads TGTGCCAGCAGTTTATCAGCTCCCCCTAACTATGGCTACACCTTC.

This chain joins TRBV4-1 and TRBJ1-4; D is undetermined. V lost 3 bases and J 8 bases, leaving 16 bases between the germline ends. The length of the CDR3 is 15 residues. Germline CDR1 is MGHRA and CDR2 is YSYEKL. Here the CDR3 reads CASSHYEAWWEKLFF. In DNA form, the CDR3 reads TGCGCCAGCAGCCATTACGAAGCTTGGTGGGAAAAACTGTTTTTT.

This chain joins TRBV13 and TRBJ1-3; D unresolved. The CDR3 is made up of 15 amino acids. Germline lookup yields CDR1 PRHDT and CDR2 FYEKMQ (reference sequence). Trimming left V 2 bases short and J 0 bases short, with 8 bases between. The CDR3 region is CASSLNQDSGNTIYF. The CDR3 nucleotides are TGTGCCAGCAGCTTAAATCAGGACTCTGGAAACACCATATATTTT.

The chain recombines TRBV7-8 with TRBJ2-7; D possibly corresponds to TRBD1 (6 bases). Per germline, CDR1 SGHVS and CDR2 FQNEAQ. Trimming took off 1 base at V and 2 bases at J, with 15 bases between the two ends. The CDR3 sequence is 16 residues long. Here the CDR3 reads CASSLGRTGTTYEQYF. In DNA, the CDR3 is TGTGCCAGCAGCTTAGGGAGGACCGGGACAACCTACGAGCAGTACTTC.

The chain uses TRBV27 and TRBJ1-1; D may be TRBD1 (6 bases). CDR3 length equals 12 residues. Germline CDR1 is MNHEY and CDR2 is SMNVEV (reference sequence). Trimming left V 3 bases short and J 8 bases short, with 10 bases between. CDR3 sequence (DNA): TGTGCCAGCAGTTTGTATGGGGGCGAAGCTTTCTTT. Residues: CASSLYGGEAFF.

The chain recombines TRBV2 with TRBJ1-2; no reliable D call. Trimming left V 0 bases short and J 4 bases short, with 12 bases between. This CDR3 is 15 amino acids long. Per germline, CDR1 SNHLY and CDR2 FYNNEI. CDR3 in amino acids: CASSEAGGQVYGYTF. The CDR3 DNA sequence: TGTGCCAGCAGTGAAGCTGGTGGGCAGGTCTATGGCTACACCTTC.

The chain joins TRBV7-6 to TRBJ2-1; 13 bases fit TRBD2. Germline V gives CDR1 SGHVS, CDR2 FNYEAQ. The CDR3 is 18 amino acids. Losses at the gene ends were 6 bases for V and 4 bases for J; bases not matched to a gene: 12. DNA of the CDR3: TGTGCCAGCAGGGGACTAGCGGGGAGGGAGATACGGTACAATGAGCAGTTCTTC. This codes for CASRGLAGREIRYNEQFF.

CDR3 in amino acids: CATASRGREKLFF. The CDR3 DNA sequence: TGTGCAACCGCGAGCAGGGGGCGTGAAAAACTGTTTTTT. V gene TRBV18 combines with J gene TRBJ1-4, with 8 bases fitting TRBD1. The length of the CDR3 is 13 residues. Per the germline V gene, CDR1 is KGHSH and CDR2 is LQKENI.